In its sample, the clone carrying this T cell receptor (beta chain) was seen many times. Antigen: not known. The CDR3 sequence is 16 residues long. V was clipped by 3 bases and J by 6 bases; unmatched bases: 10. Germline loops: CDR1 SGHRS, CDR2 YFSETQ. The PCR used 60 Vbeta and 13 Jbeta primers. Data came from immunoSEQ multiplex PCR; TCRdb stores just in-frame clones and leaves some out. Here the sample spans 100,000 or so clones, about 81% being singletons. The record originates from a study of cytomegalovirus exposure and HLA in healthy donors. Broader study findings: Most subjects' HLA-A and HLA-B alleles were reportedly predicted from TCR beta sequences.

The receptor was derived from a man aged 25-45 years in good health and CMV-seronegative. Sequencing used PBMCs. This chain joins TRBV5-1 and TRBJ2-1; TRBD2 aligns across 9 bases. The CDR3 DNA sequence: TGCGCCAGCAGCTGGACCCCGGGACTAGCTGCCAATGAGCAGTTCTTC. It yields the protein CASSWTPGLAANEQFF.